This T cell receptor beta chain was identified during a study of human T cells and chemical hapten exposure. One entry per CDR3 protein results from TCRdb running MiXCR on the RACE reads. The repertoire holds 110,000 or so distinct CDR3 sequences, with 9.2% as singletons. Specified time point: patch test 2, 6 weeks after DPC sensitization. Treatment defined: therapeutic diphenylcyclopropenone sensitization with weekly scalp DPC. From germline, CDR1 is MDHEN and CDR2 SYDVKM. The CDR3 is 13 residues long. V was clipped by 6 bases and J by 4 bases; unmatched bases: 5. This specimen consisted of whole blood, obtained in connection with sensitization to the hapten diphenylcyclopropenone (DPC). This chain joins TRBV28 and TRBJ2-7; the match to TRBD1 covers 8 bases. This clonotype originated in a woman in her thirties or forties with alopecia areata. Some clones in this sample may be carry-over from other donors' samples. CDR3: CASRRTGLYEQYF. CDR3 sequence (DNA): TGTGCCAGCAGGCGGACAGGGCTGTACGAGCAGTACTTC.